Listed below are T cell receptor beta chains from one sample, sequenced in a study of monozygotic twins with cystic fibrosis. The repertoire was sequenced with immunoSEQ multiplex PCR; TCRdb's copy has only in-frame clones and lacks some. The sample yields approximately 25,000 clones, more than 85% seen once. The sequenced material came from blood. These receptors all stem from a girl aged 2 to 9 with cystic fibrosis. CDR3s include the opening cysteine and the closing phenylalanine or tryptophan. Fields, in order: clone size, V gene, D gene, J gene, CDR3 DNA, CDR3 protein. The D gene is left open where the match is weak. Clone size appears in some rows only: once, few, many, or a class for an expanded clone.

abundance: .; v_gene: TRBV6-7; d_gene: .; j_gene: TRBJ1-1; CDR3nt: TGTGCCAGCAGTTACCCGAGGGGTGGTGAAGCTTTCTTT; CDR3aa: CASSYPRGGEAFF
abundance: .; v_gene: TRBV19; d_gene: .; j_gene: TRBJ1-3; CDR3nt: TGTGCCAGTAGTCCCCGGCGGCTAGGAAACACCATATATTTT; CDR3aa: CASSPRRLGNTIYF
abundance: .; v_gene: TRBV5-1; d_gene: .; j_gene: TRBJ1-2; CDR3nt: TGCGCCAGCAGCTTGGCCCCAGGGGACTATGGCTACACCTTC; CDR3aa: CASSLAPGDYGYTF
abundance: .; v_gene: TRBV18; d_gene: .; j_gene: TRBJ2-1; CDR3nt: TGTGCCAGCTCACCGCTGACTAGGAGCTCCTACAATGAGCAGTTCTTC; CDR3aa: CASSPLTRSSYNEQFF
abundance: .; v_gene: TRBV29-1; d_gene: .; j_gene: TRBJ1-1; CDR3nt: TGCAGCGTTGCGGCGGGAATTCGGGGACGGGGCACTGAAGCTTTCTTT; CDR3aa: CSVAAGIRGRGTEAFF
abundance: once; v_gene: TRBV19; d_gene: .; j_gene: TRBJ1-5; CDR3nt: TGTGCCAGTAGTACATCGGCAGGGAAGAATCAGCCCCAGCATTTT; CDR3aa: CASSTSAGKNQPQHF
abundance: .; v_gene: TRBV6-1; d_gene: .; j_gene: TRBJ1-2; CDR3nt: TGTGCCAGCGCCTGGCAGCTGAACTATGGCTACACCTTC; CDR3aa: CASAWQLNYGYTF
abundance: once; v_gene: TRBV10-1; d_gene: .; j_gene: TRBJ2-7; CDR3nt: TGCGCCAGCAGTGAGGTCGGGGGACTCGGCGAGCAGTACTTC; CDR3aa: CASSEVGGLGEQYF
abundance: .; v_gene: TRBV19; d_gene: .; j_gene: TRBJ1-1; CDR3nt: TGTGCCAGTAGTAACCAGGGGTGGGAGACTGAAGCTTTCTTT; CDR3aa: CASSNQGWETEAFF
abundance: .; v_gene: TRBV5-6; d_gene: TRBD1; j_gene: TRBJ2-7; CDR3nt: TGTGCCAGCAGCTTGGGGGACAGGGGCGACGAGCAGTACTTC; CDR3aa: CASSLGDRGDEQYF
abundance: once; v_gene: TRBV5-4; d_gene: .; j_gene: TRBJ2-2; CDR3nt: TGTGCCAGCAGCCGAAAAACGACTAGTTTTGCCGGGGAGCTGTTTTTT; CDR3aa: CASSRKTTSFAGELFF
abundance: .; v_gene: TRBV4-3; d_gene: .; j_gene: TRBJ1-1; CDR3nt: TGCGCCAGCAGCCAAGGCTTCGTAAGGGACGAAGCTTTCTTT; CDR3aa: CASSQGFVRDEAFF
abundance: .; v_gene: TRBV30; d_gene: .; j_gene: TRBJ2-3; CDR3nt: TGTGCCTGGAGTGTCCCGGGGGCAGGGTCCACAGATACGCAGTATTTT; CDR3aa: CAWSVPGAGSTDTQYF
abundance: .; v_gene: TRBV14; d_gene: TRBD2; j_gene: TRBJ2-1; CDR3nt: TGTGCCAGCAGCCAAGCCCTGGCGGGGGGGCGAAATGAGCAGTTCTTC; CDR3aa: CASSQALAGGRNEQFF
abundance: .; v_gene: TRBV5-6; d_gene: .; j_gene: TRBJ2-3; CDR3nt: TGTGCCAGCAGCTTGGGGTTAGGGTATGGGAGCACAGATACGCAGTATTTT; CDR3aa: CASSLGLGYGSTDTQYF
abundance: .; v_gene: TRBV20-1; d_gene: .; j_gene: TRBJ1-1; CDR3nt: TGCAGTGTCCTCGGCCGGTGGGAAGCTTTCTTT; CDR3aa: CSVLGRWEAFF
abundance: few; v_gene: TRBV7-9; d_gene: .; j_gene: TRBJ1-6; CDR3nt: TGTGCCAGCAGCTTAGGTCTATTAGGGGATTCACCCCTCCACTTT; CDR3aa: CASSLGLLGDSPLHF
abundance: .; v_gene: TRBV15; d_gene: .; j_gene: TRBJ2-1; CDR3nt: TGTGCCACCAGCATGGGACGGCCCCACAATGAGCAGTTCTTC; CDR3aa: CATSMGRPHNEQFF